The clone carrying this T cell receptor (beta chain) was detected only once. Its specificity is unknown. V was cut by 4 bases and J by 4 bases, with 16 bases left in between. CDR1 is MNHNS, CDR2 SASEGT, per germline. This CDR3 contains 15 residues. The entry originates in a study of shared clonotypes between healthy human individuals. Overall study findings and caveats: Although depth was large, rarefaction showed that sequencing of the sorted subsets was incomplete. Read depth was anticipated to influence clonotype sharing among donors.

TCRdb keeps only in-frame clones here, not all; method: immunoSEQ multiplex PCR. The data show some 1 million clones, with about 80% seen just once and roughly 1.4% held by the top ten. This chain links TRBV6-1 with TRBJ1-2; no reliable D call. The TCR originated in a man in his late teens or twenties in good health. The sequenced sample was memory CD4+ T cells sorted from blood. Subset indicated: CD45RA-negative fraction. In DNA, the CDR3 is TGTGCCAGCAGTGTTAGTGGGAACTTCTTCTATGGCTACACCTTC. Translation gives CASSVSGNFFYGYTF.